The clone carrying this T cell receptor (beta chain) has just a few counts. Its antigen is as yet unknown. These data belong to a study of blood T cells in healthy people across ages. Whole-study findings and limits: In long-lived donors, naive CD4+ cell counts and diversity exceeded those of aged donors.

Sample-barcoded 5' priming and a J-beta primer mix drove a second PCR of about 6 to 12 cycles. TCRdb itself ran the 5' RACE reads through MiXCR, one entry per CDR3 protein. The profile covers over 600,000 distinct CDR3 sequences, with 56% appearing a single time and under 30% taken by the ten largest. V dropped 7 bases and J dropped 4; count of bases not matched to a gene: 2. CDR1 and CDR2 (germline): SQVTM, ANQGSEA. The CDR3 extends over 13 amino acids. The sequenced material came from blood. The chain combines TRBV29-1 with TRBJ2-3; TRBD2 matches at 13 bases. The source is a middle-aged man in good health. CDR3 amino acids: CSGLAGGADTQYF. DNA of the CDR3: TGCAGCGGACTAGCGGGAGGCGCAGATACGCAGTATTTT.